What follows are 8 T cell receptor beta chains derived from one specimen sequenced in a study of blood T cells in healthy people across ages. It was with a sample-barcoded 5' primer and a J-beta primer mix that a second PCR of roughly 7 to 12 cycles was run. Each CDR3 protein is one row after TCRdb ran MiXCR on the 5' RACE reads. The profile shows around 1,000,000 distinct CDR3 sequences, less than 45% of them singletons. Sequences were obtained from blood. These receptors all come from a man between 18 and 29 years old in good health.

This clonotype was counted a few times. The rearrangement uses TRBV20-1 and TRBJ2-3; D might be TRBD2 (7 bases). Germline CDR1 reads DFQATT; CDR2 reads SNEGSKA (reference sequence). This CDR3 region has 16 residues. Deletions cut 6 bases from V and 2 bases from J, with 21 bases between. CDR3 nucleotide sequence: TGCAGTGCCAACGAGGGGAGGGGGGGATTCACAGATACGCAGTATTTT. It codes for CSANEGRGGFTDTQYF.

This clonotype was counted only a few times. V gene TRBV20-1 combines with J gene TRBJ1-4; 7 bases line up with TRBD1. The germline CDR1 and CDR2 sequences are DFQATT and SNEGSKA (reference sequence). This CDR3 contains 15 residues. Trimming at V came to 5 bases and at J to 0 bases, leaving 6 bases not matched to a gene. The CDR3 loop reads CSAYDRDATNEKLFF. CDR3 DNA sequence: TGCAGTGCTTACGACAGGGATGCAACTAATGAAAAACTGTTTTTT.

The chain links TRBV3-1 to TRBJ2-5; D not resolved. Trimming cost V 1 base and J 4 bases, with 16 bases left between them. CDR3 length: 16 amino acids. Germline CDR1 is LGHDT and CDR2 is YNNKEL (reference sequence). CDR3 nucleotides: TGTGCCAGCAGCCAAGGTCGGCAGGCTTCTTCAGAGACCCAGTACTTC. Residues: CASSQGRQASSETQYF.

This clonotype is a singleton in its sample. The chain carries TRBV27 and TRBJ1-3, with D tentatively TRBD1 (5 bases). The germline gives CDR1 MNHEY, CDR2 SMNVEV (reference sequence). There are 17 residues in the CDR3. V was trimmed by 4 bases and J by 1 base, leaving 17 bases between them. The DNA for the CDR3 is TGTGCCAGCAGTTCCCGACCGGGGACTGTATCTGGAAACACCATATATTTT. Its translation: CASSSRPGTVSGNTIYF.

The V call is TRBV13, the J call TRBJ1-1, with 8 bases lining up with TRBD1. Unmatched junction bases numbered 5, after V lost 4 bases and J lost 4 bases. This CDR3 is 14 amino acids long. Per germline, CDR1 PRHDT and CDR2 FYEKMQ (reference sequence). The CDR3 DNA is TGTGCCAGCAGCTCCAGGGGGCCGAGCACTGAAGCTTTCTTT. Translation: CASSSRGPSTEAFF.

The V call is TRBV6-1, the J call TRBJ1-5, with TRBD1 matching 8 bases. The CDR3 spans 16 residues. V trimming: 6 bases; J trimming: 5 bases; junction bases outside the gene matches: 12. The germline V gene encodes CDR1 MNHNS and CDR2 SASEGT. CDR3 nucleotides: TGTGCCAGCAGAGATCAACAGGGGGTGCACGATCAGCCCCAGCATTTT. This encodes CASRDQQGVHDQPQHF.

This clonotype was counted many times. The V and J genes are TRBV10-3 and TRBJ2-1, with 16 bases fitting TRBD2. Trimming took 10 bases from V and 6 from J; bases not matched to a gene: 6. Germline assignment: CDR1 ENHRY and CDR2 SYGVKD. The CDR3 consists of 15 residues. CDR3 nucleotide sequence: TGTGCCACATCAGGGACTAGCGGGGGGGGCAATGAGCAGTTCTTC. It encodes CATSGTSGGGNEQFF.

The table lists this clonotype with a count of one. The chain joins TRBV6-1 to TRBJ2-3, with 8 bases aligning to TRBD1. With 7 bases clipped from V and 4 bases from J, the junction kept 7 bases outside the gene matches. The CDR3 consists of 14 residues. Germline CDR1 is MNHNS and CDR2 is SASEGT. The CDR3 is CASTSGQDSDTQYF. CDR3 in DNA: TGTGCCAGCACTTCGGGACAGGATTCAGATACGCAGTATTTT.